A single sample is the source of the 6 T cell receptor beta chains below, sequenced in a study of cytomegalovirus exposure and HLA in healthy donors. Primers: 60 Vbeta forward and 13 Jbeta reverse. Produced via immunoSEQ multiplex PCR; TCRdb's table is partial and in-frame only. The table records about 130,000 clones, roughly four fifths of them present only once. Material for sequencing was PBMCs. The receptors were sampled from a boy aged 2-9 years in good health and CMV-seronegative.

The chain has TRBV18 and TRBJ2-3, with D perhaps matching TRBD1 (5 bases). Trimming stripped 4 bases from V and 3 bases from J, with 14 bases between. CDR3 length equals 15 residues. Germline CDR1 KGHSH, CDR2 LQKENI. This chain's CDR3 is CASSRDRPQTDTQYF. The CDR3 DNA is TGTGCCAGCTCACGAGACAGACCCCAAACAGATACGCAGTATTTT.

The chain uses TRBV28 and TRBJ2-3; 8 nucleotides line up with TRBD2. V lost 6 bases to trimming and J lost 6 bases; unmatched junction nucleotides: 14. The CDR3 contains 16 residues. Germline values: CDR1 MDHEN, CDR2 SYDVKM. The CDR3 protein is CASSPLGAGEGDTQYF. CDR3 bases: TGTGCCAGCAGCCCTCTGGGAGCGGGGGAGGGGGATACGCAGTATTTT.

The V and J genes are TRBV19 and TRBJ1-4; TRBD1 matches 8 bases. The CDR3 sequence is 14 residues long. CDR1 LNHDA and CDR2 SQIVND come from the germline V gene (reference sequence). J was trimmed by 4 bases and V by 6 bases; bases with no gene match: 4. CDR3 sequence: CASSRQGSNEKLFF. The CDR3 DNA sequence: TGTGCCAGTAGCCGACAGGGGAGTAATGAAAAACTGTTTTTT.

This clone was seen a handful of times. The DNA for the CDR3 is TGTGCCAGCAGTACTAGGCCGAGGACTAGCGGGCAAGAGACCCAGTACTTC. It yields the protein CASSTRPRTSGQETQYF. V and J are TRBV27 and TRBJ2-5, with TRBD2 identical over 11 bases. The junction had 10 bases not matched to a gene; V was cut back by 5 bases and J by 2 bases. This CDR3 is built from 17 residues. Germline values: CDR1 MNHEY, CDR2 SMNVEV (reference sequence).

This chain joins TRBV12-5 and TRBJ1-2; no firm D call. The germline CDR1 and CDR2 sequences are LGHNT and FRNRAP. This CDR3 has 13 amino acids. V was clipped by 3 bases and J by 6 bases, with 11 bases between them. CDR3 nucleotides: TGTGCTAGTGGTTTAGAACAAAAAAATGGCTACACCTTC. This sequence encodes CASGLEQKNGYTF.

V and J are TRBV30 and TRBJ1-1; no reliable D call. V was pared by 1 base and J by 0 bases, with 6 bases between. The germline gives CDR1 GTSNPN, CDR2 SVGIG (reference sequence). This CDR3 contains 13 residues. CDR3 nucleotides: TGTGCCTGGAGTGACAGTCTGAACACTGAAGCTTTCTTT. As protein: CAWSDSLNTEAFF.